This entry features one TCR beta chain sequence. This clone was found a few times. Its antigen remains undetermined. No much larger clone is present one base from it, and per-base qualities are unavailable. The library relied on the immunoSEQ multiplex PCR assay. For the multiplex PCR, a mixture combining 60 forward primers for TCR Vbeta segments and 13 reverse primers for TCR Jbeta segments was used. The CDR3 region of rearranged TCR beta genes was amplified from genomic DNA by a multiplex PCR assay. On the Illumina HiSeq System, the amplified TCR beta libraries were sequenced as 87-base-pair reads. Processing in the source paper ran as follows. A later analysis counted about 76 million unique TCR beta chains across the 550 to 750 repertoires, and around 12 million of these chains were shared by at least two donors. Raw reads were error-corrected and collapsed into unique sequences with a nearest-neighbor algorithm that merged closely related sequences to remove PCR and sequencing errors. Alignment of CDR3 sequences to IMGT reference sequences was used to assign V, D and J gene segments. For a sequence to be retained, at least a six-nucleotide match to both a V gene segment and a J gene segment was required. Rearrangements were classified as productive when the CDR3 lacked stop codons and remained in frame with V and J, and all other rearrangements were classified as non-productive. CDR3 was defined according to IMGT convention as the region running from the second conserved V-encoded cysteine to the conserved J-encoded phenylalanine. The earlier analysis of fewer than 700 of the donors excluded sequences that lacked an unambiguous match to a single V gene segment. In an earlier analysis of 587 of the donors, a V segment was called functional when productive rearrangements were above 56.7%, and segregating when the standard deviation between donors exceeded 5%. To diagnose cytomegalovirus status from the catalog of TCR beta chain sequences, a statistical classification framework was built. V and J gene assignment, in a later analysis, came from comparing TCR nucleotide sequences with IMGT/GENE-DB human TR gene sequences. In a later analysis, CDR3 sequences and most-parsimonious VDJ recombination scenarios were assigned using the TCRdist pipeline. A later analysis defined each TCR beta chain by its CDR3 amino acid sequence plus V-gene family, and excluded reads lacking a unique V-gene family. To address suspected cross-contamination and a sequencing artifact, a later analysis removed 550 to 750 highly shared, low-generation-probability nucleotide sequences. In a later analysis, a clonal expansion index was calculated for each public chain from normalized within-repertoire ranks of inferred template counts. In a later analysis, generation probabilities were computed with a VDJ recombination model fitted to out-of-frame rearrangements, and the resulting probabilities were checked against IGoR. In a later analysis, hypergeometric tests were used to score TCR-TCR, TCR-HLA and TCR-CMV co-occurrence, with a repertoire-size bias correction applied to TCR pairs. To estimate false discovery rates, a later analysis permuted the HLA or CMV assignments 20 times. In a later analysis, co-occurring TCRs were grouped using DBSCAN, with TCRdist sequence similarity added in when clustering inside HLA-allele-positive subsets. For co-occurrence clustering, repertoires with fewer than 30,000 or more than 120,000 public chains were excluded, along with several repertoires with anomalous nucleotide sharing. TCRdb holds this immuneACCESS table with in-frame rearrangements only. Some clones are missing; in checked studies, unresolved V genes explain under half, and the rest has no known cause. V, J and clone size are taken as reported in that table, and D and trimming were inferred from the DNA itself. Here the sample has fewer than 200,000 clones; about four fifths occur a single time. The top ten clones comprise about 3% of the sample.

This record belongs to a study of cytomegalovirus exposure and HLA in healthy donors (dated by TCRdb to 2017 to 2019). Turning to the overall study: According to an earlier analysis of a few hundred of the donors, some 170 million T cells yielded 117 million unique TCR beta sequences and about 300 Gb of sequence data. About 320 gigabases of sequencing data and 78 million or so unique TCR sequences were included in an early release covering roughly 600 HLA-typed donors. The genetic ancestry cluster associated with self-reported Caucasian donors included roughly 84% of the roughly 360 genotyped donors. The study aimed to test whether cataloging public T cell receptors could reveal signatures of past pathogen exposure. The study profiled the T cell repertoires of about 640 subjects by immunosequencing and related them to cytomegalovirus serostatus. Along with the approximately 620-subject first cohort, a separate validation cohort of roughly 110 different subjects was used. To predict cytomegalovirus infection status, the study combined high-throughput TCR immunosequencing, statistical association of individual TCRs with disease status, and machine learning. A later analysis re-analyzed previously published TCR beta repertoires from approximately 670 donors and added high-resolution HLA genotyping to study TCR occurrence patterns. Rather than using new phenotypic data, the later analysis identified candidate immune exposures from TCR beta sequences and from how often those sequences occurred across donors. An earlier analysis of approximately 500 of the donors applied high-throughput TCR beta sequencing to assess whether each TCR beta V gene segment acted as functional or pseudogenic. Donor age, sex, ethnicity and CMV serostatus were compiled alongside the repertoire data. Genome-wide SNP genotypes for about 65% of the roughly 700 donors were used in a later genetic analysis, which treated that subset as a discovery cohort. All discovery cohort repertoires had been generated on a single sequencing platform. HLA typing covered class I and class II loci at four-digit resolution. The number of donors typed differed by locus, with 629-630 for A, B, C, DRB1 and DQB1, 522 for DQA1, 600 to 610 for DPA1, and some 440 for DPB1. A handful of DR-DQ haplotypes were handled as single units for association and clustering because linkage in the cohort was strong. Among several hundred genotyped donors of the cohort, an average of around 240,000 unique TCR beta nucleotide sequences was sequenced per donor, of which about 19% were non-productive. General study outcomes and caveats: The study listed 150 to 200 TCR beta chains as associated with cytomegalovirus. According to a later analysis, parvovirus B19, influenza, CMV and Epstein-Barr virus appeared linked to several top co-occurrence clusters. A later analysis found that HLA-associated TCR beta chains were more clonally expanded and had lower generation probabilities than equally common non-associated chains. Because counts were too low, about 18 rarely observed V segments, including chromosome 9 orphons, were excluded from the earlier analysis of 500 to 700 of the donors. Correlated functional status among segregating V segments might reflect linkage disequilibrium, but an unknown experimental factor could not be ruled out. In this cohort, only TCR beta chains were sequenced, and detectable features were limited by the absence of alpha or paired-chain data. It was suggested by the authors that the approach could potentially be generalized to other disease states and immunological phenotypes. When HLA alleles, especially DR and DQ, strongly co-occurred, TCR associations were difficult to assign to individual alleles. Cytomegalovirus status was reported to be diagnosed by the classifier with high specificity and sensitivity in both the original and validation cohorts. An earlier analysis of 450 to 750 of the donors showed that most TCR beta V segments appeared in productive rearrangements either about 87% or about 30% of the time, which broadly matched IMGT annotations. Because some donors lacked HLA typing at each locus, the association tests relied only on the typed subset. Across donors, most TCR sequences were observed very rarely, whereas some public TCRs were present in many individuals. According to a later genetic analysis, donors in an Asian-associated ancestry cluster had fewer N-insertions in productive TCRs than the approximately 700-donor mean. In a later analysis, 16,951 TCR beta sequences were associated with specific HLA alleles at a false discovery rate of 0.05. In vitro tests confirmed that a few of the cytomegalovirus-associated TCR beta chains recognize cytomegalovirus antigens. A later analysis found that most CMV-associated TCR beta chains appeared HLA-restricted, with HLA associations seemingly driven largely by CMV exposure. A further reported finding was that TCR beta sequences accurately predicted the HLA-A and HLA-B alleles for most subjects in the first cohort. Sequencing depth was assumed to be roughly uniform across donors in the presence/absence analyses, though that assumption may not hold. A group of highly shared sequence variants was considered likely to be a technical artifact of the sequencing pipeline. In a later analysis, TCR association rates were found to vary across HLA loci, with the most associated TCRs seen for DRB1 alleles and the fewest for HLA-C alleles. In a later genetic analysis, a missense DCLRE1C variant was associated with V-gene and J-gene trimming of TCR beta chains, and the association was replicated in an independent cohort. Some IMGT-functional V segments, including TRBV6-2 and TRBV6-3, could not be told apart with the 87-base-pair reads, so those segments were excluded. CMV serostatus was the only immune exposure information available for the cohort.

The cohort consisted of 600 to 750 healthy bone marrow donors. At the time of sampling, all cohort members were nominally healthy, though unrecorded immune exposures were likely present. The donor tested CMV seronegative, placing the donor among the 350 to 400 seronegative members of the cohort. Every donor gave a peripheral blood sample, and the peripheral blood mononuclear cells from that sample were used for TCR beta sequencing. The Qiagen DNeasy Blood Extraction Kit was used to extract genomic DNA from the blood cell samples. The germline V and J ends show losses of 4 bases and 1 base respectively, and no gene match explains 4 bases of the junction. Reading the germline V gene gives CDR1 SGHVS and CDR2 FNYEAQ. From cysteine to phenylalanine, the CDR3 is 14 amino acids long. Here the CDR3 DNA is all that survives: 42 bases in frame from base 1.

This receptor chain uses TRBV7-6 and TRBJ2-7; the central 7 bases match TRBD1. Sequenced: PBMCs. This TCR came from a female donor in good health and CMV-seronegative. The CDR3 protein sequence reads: CASSSRQGSYEQYF. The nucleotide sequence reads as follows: TGTGCCAGCAGCTCCCGACAGGGATCCTACGAGCAGTACTTC.